One and the same sample provided the 32 T cell receptor beta chains below, sequenced in a study of OX40 agonist ivuxolimab in advanced cancers. Repertoires were generated with immunoSEQ multiplex PCR, while TCRdb's copy carries only in-frame clones and drops some. The profile shows some 50,000 clones, 85% to 90% of them singletons. The material was CD4+ or CD8+ T cells sorted from blood, obtained in a trial of the OX40 agonist ivuxolimab. The receptors were gathered from an adult with an advanced solid tumor such as melanoma, head and neck, liver or kidney cancer.

This chain connects TRBV11-3 to TRBJ2-2; D not certain. V was shortened by 5 bases and J by 5 bases, with 6 bases between the two germline ends. The CDR3 has 12 residues. Germline CDR1 and CDR2: SGHNT and YENEEA. CDR3 bases: TGTGCCAGCAGCCAAGGGACCGGGGAGCTGTTTTTT. Translating it yields CASSQGTGELFF.

V gene TRBV7-2 combines with J gene TRBJ2-3; TRBD2 is a possible D gene (6 bases). Trimming removed 2 bases from V and 3 bases from J, with 15 bases in between. Germline CDR1 and CDR2: SGHTA and FQGNSA. The CDR3 runs 16 residues. Here the CDR3 reads CASSLTPSVGTDTQYF. CDR3 nucleotide sequence: TGTGCCAGCAGCTTAACCCCTAGCGTTGGGACAGATACGCAGTATTTT.

The chain links TRBV9 to TRBJ2-7, with TRBD2 identical over 7 bases. The CDR3 consists of 15 residues. The V gene's germline CDR1 is SGDLS and CDR2 YYNGEE. Trimming took 1 base from V and 3 from J; bases not matched to a gene: 7. CDR3 coding DNA: TGTGCCAGCAGCGTAAAGGCGGGAGCTTACTACGAGCAGTACTTC. It specifies CASSVKAGAYYEQYF. Supplemented by reference TRBV9 and TRBJ2-7, the full variable domain reads DSGVTQTPKHLITATGQRVTLRCSPRSGDLSVYWYQQSLDQGLQFLIQYYNGEERAKGNILERFSAQQFPDLHSELNLSSLELGDSALYFCASSVKAGAYYEQYFGPGTRLTVT.

This chain connects TRBV4-2 to TRBJ1-6; unclear D gene. Deletions cut 5 bases from V and 8 bases from J, with 13 bases between. This CDR3 comprises 14 residues. In germline, CDR1 is LGHNA, CDR2 YNFKEQ. The CDR3 loop reads CASSATGMDSPLHF. The CDR3, as DNA: TGTGCCAGCAGCGCTACCGGTATGGATTCACCCCTCCACTTT.

The chain employs TRBV30 and TRBJ2-7; D is undetermined. Germline values: CDR1 GTSNPN, CDR2 SVGIG (reference sequence). This CDR3 has 11 amino acids. V was trimmed by 2 bases and J by 5 bases, leaving 7 bases between them. CDR3 protein: CAWSLGDEQYF. The CDR3 DNA follows: TGTGCCTGGAGTCTAGGTGACGAGCAGTACTTC.

The rearrangement uses TRBV5-4 and TRBJ2-6; tentative D call: TRBD1 (5 bases). Germline values: CDR1 SGHNT, CDR2 YYREEE (reference sequence). The CDR3 extends over 17 amino acids. The V end lost 4 bases, the J end lost 3 bases, and 17 bases lay between the germline ends. CDR3 loop: CASSKRPTVSGANVLTF. In nucleotides, the CDR3 is TGTGCCAGCAGCAAACGACCGACAGTTAGTGGGGCCAACGTCCTGACTTTC.

The chain joins TRBV6-1 to TRBJ2-2; 8 bases align to TRBD1. CDR1 and CDR2 (germline): MNHNS, SASEGT. This CDR3 contains 15 residues. J gave up 4 bases and V 5 bases, and 6 bases lay outside the gene matches. This CDR3 is CASSRTGTLTGELFF. DNA of the CDR3: TGTGCCAGCAGTAGGACAGGGACCCTCACCGGGGAGCTGTTTTTT.

The chain joins TRBV2 to TRBJ1-4, with D tentatively TRBD1 (6 bases). The germline V and J ends were trimmed by 10 bases and 8 bases, with 17 bases remaining between them. The length of the CDR3 is 13 residues. Germline V gene lookup returns CDR1 SNHLY and CDR2 FYNNEI. CDR3 region: CATKTGQREKLFF. CDR3 DNA: TGTGCCACCAAAACAGGGCAGCGGGAAAAACTGTTTTTT.

The genes are TRBV15 and TRBJ2-3; weak D call: TRBD2 (6 bases). Germline V gene data show CDR1 as LNHNV and CDR2 as YYDKDF (reference sequence). V gave up 8 bases and J gave up 0 bases, with 9 bases separating them. CDR3 length: 13 residues. The CDR3 coding sequence is TGTGCCACCGACGGGGGTAGCACAGATACGCAGTATTTT. This sequence encodes CATDGGSTDTQYF.

The gene calls are TRBV5-4 and TRBJ1-1, with D unclear. The germline CDR1 and CDR2 sequences are SGHNT and YYREEE (reference sequence). This CDR3 region has 14 residues. Trimming removed 4 bases at V and 6 bases at J, with 16 bases between. The CDR3 nucleotides are TGTGCCAGCAGCCCACGGGGTGGGAGCGCTGAAGCTTTCTTT. It encodes CASSPRGGSAEAFF.

The chain has TRBV9 and TRBJ1-1, with D unresolved. The CDR3 contains 14 residues. The germline CDR1 and CDR2 sequences are SGDLS and YYNGEE. Trimming stripped 0 bases from V and 9 bases from J, with 15 bases between. The CDR3 protein is CASSVEPSSTQAFF. DNA for the CDR3: TGTGCCAGCAGCGTAGAACCCTCGTCGACTCAAGCTTTCTTT.

The V and J genes are TRBV11-2 and TRBJ2-1, with 12 bases identical to TRBD2. Per the germline V gene, CDR1 is SGHAT and CDR2 is FQNNGV. The CDR3 is 18 amino acids. Germline trimming cut 0 bases from V and 0 bases from J; bases unmatched to any gene: 3. CDR3 in DNA: TGTGCCAGCAGCTTAGATGCTAGCGGGAGGGCCTCCTACAATGAGCAGTTCTTC. This translates into CASSLDASGRASYNEQFF.

V usage is TRBV6-1 and J usage is TRBJ2-1; D is undetermined. Trimming took 2 bases from V and 0 from J, leaving 8 bases between them. The CDR3 is 15 amino acids. The germline gives CDR1 MNHNS, CDR2 SASEGT. DNA of the CDR3: TGTGCCAGCAGTGAACCCGTAAACTCCTACAATGAGCAGTTCTTC. Translating it yields CASSEPVNSYNEQFF.

The rearrangement links TRBV29-1 to TRBJ1-5; the match to TRBD1 covers 8 bases. This CDR3 contains 13 residues. Germline V lookup: CDR1 SQVTM, CDR2 ANQGSEA. After removal of 7 bases from V and 5 bases from J, the junction contained 7 bases not matched to a gene. The CDR3 here is CSARTGYDQPQHF. The CDR3 DNA reads TGCAGCGCCAGGACAGGGTATGATCAGCCCCAGCATTTT.

This chain uses TRBV18 with TRBJ2-2; D is perhaps TRBD2 (5 bases). This CDR3 spans 13 amino acids. Per the germline V gene, CDR1 is KGHSH and CDR2 is LQKENI. Trimming shortened V by 5 bases and J by 5 bases, and 9 bases separated the two germline ends. The chain's CDR3 is CASSGGRTGELFF. CDR3 DNA sequence: TGTGCCAGCTCAGGAGGAAGGACCGGGGAGCTGTTTTTT.

This clone was observed a single time. V usage is TRBV30 and J usage is TRBJ2-7; 9 nucleotides agree with TRBD1. CDR3 length equals 15 residues. CDR1 and CDR2 from the germline V gene are GTSNPN and SVGIG (reference sequence). Trimming took 1 base from V and 3 from J; bases not matched to a gene: 7. The CDR3 protein is CAWSGDMGQGYEQYF. The CDR3 DNA is TGTGCCTGGAGTGGGGATATGGGACAGGGCTACGAGCAGTACTTC.

This chain joins TRBV25-1 and TRBJ1-1; D is unclear. Germline CDR1 is MGHDK and CDR2 is SYGVNS. The germline V and J ends were trimmed by 7 bases and 5 bases, with 17 bases remaining between them. CDR3 length: 14 residues. The DNA for the CDR3 is TGTGCCAGCACCCCCCGGGAGTCGTGGACTGAAGCTTTCTTT. This gives the protein CASTPRESWTEAFF.

The chain is built from TRBV4-3 and TRBJ1-4, with 7 bases lining up with TRBD1. Per germline, CDR1 LGHNA and CDR2 YSLEER. CDR3 length equals 17 residues. With V trimmed by 3 bases and J by 3 bases, 10 bases remained unmatched. The CDR3 DNA reads TGCGCCAGCAGCCAGGATGTCCGAGGGACAGCTAATGAAAAACTGTTTTTT. Protein product: CASSQDVRGTANEKLFF.

V and J are TRBV28 and TRBJ1-5; no clear D gene. Germline values: CDR1 MDHEN, CDR2 SYDVKM. Trimming cost V 6 bases and J 1 base, with 10 bases left between them. This CDR3 is built from 14 residues. In DNA, the CDR3 is TGTGCCAGCAGCGTTGAATGGAGCAATCAGCCCCAGCATTTT. It codes for CASSVEWSNQPQHF. The full variable domain, completed using reference TRBV28 and TRBJ1-5, is DVKVTQSSRYLVKRTGEKVFLECVQDMDHENMFWYRQDPGLGLRLIYFSYDVKMKEKGDIPEGYSVSREKKERFSLILESASTNQTSMYLCASSVEWSNQPQHFGDGTRLSIL.

The chain recombines TRBV6-6 with TRBJ1-5; 7 bases agree with TRBD1. This CDR3 contains 13 residues. Germline values: CDR1 MNHNY, CDR2 SVGAGI (reference sequence). Trimming at V came to 7 bases and at J to 4 bases, leaving 4 bases not matched to a gene. The CDR3 is CASTRDRNQPQHF. CDR3 DNA: TGTGCCAGCACCCGGGACAGAAATCAGCCCCAGCATTTT.

This rearrangement joins TRBV28 to TRBJ2-6; D is ambiguous. The CDR3 is 15 amino acids. Trimming removed 6 bases at V and 2 bases at J, with 11 bases between. The germline V gene encodes CDR1 MDHEN and CDR2 SYDVKM. CDR3 in amino acids: CASSPLRPGANVLTF. The CDR3 nucleotides read TGTGCCAGCAGCCCGCTGCGACCTGGGGCCAACGTCCTGACTTTC.

This sequence joins TRBV2 and TRBJ2-1; TRBD2 agrees at 14 bases. V lost 7 bases, J lost 10 bases, and 9 bases stayed unmatched. The length of the CDR3 is 15 residues. Looked up from germline, CDR1 is SNHLY and CDR2 is FYNNEI. The CDR3 sequence: CASTRLAGGYGEQFF. The CDR3 DNA reads TGTGCCAGCACCAGACTAGCGGGAGGGTACGGGGAGCAGTTCTTC.

This chain uses TRBV28 with TRBJ1-3; no definite D call. The CDR3 is 15 amino acids. The V gene's germline CDR1 is MDHEN and CDR2 SYDVKM. V lost 3 bases, J lost 0 bases, and 9 bases lay in between. The CDR3, as DNA: TGTGCCAGCAGTTTCCACATTGGCTCTGGAAACACCATATATTTT. Translated: CASSFHIGSGNTIYF.

The chain combines TRBV28 with TRBJ2-7; D might be TRBD1 (6 bases). The CDR3 contains 15 residues. Trimming took 6 bases from V and 1 from J, leaving 16 bases between them. CDR1 MDHEN and CDR2 SYDVKM come from the germline V gene. The CDR3 nucleotides read TGTGCCAGCAGACCACAGGGAGTGGGGTCCTACGAGCAGTACTTC. It yields the protein CASRPQGVGSYEQYF. Full variable domain (outside the CDR3, taken from reference TRBV28 and TRBJ2-7): DVKVTQSSRYLVKRTGEKVFLECVQDMDHENMFWYRQDPGLGLRLIYFSYDVKMKEKGDIPEGYSVSREKKERFSLILESASTNQTSMYLCASRPQGVGSYEQYFGPGTRLTVT.

This chain uses TRBV18 with TRBJ2-7, with 9 bases aligning to TRBD1. With V trimmed by 3 bases and J by 3 bases, 3 bases remained unmatched. The CDR3 sequence is 14 residues long. Germline CDR1 and CDR2: KGHSH and LQKENI. CDR3 protein: CASSPGQGIYEQYF. DNA for the CDR3: TGTGCCAGCTCACCGGGACAGGGAATCTACGAGCAGTACTTC.

The chain links TRBV27 to TRBJ1-1; D ambiguous. CDR1 MNHEY and CDR2 SMNVEV come from the germline V gene (reference sequence). This CDR3 contains 12 residues. Trimming removed 3 bases from V and 7 bases from J, with 9 bases in between. CDR3 in amino acids: CASSFGRSEAFF. CDR3 DNA: TGTGCCAGCAGTTTCGGACGGAGTGAAGCTTTCTTT.

This clone was seen more than once but under ten times. The chain is built from TRBV19 and TRBJ1-3; no clear D. CDR1 and CDR2 (germline): LNHDA, SQIVND (reference sequence). The length of the CDR3 is 14 residues. Trimming left V 6 bases short and J 5 bases short, with 14 bases between. The CDR3 region is CASRAAVSRNTIYF. CDR3 coding DNA: TGTGCCAGTAGGGCCGCGGTGTCGAGAAACACCATATATTTT.

J is TRBJ1-2 and V is TRBV11-2; D not certain. The CDR3 length is 13 residues. CDR1 and CDR2 from the germline V gene are SGHAT and FQNNGV. V lost 5 bases to trimming and J lost 2 bases, with 9 bases between them. CDR3 in DNA: TGTGCCAGCAGCAAAACCGAAAACTATGGCTACACCTTC. Protein product: CASSKTENYGYTF.

This chain links TRBV7-3 with TRBJ2-1; no reliable D call. Germline V lookup: CDR1 SGHTA, CDR2 FQGTGA. Trimming shortened V by 1 base and J by 9 bases, and 10 bases separated the two germline ends. The CDR3 extends over 13 amino acids. The CDR3: CASSLKGQREQFF. The CDR3 DNA sequence: TGTGCCAGCAGCTTAAAGGGTCAGCGTGAGCAGTTCTTC.

This chain links TRBV9 with TRBJ2-4, with TRBD2 matching over 10 bases. This CDR3 spans 16 amino acids. Trimming cost V 3 bases and J 7 bases; bases outside gene matches: 10. Per the germline V gene, CDR1 is SGDLS and CDR2 is YYNGEE. The CDR3 region has the DNA TGTGCCAGCAGCGCCGGGGGAGCGGGAGGGACGAACATTCAGTACTTC. It is translated as CASSAGGAGGTNIQYF.

CDR3 sequence reads: CASSPPVRQKETQYF. The DNA of the CDR3 is TGTGCCAGCTCACCACCAGTACGGCAGAAAGAGACCCAGTACTTC. The V call is TRBV18, the J call TRBJ2-5; D remains unclear. CDR1 is KGHSH and CDR2 is LQKENI in the germline V gene. The CDR3 sequence is 15 residues long. Between the trimmed V and J ends, which lost 0 bases and 3 bases, there was a span of 11 bases.

The CDR3 nucleotides read TGTGCCAGCAGCTTGGTAGGACAGAGCATCTCCTACGAGCAGTACTTC. It is translated as CASSLVGQSISYEQYF. This chain links TRBV5-6 with TRBJ2-7; the D gene is possibly TRBD1 (6 bases). Germline assignment: CDR1 SGHDT and CDR2 YYEEEE. The CDR3 length is 16 residues. V was pared by 0 bases and J by 0 bases, with 13 bases between.